This T cell receptor beta chain was sequenced in a study of shared clonotypes between healthy human individuals. Study-level background: Aged 18 to 49, the donors were two women and a few men.

There were no recent acute infections or vaccinations among the donors, who were healthy HIV-negative adults. The donor cohort consisted entirely of Caucasian adults residing in Nashville, Tennessee. From germline, CDR1 is SGHNT and CDR2 YYREEE (reference sequence). V was trimmed by 4 bases and J by 3 bases, leaving 26 bases between them. The CDR3 runs to 18 residues. Researchers divided each subset's genomic DNA evenly across several immunoSEQ plates. The protocol was immunoSEQ multiplex PCR, while the TCRdb copy is restricted to in-frame clones and leaves out a portion. The data contain about 520,000 clones, 65% to 85% of them seen just once; the ten biggest clones take up roughly an eighth.

The source of this sequence is a woman aged 40 to 55 in good health. Some clones in this sample may be carry-over from other donors' samples. The chain uses TRBV5-4 and TRBJ2-7, with D possibly matching TRBD2 (6 bases). The specimen was PBMCs. CDR3 nucleotides: TGTGCCAGCAGCGACAAGACCCGGGGGTGGCGGAGGGGCTACGAGCAGTACTTC. Its translation is CASSDKTRGWRRGYEQYF. The whole variable domain, remainder taken from reference TRBV5-4 and TRBJ2-7, is ETGVTQSPTHLIKTRGQQVTLRCSSQSGHNTVSWYQQALGQGPQFIFQYYREEENGRGNFPPRFSGLQFPNYSSELNVNALELDDSALYLCASSDKTRGWRRGYEQYFGPGTRLTVT.